This T cell receptor (beta chain) was sequenced for a study of blood T cell repertoires in COVID-19 (dated by TCRdb to between 2020 and 2021). Concerning the study at large: Collaborator samples came from the United States, Italy and Spain and covered acute and convalescent phases of COVID-19. The material from the prospective study consisted of cDNA or gDNA derived from T cells, B-cell-depleted T cells, or PBMCs. Subjects who had been exposed to COVID-19, were actively infected with it, or had recovered from it provided the deeply sampled blood TCRbeta repertoires that made up the dataset. The repertoires were released in a freely available public database meant as a resource for research on the immune response to SARS-CoV-2. The samples were drawn from two sources: the first 160 participants of the ongoing ImmuneRACE study, and fewer than 1,500 subjects contributed by 6 global collaborators. The sample metadata nearly always contained a de-identified subject ID, COVID-19 status, age in years and sex. Where available, HLA class I and class II types were obtained from metadata supplied by the sample provider rather than from assay-based typing.

What the authors observed across the whole study: Clinical and demographic metadata were provided uncurated, with the amount varying by source and participant.

TCRbeta CDR3 regions were amplified from genomic DNA using the immunoSEQ Assay, a bias-controlled multiplex PCR. In the source study's methods: The number of nucleated cells in each sample was estimated from the amplification of reference gene primers within the assay. To quantify the absolute abundance of each unique TCRbeta CDR3 rearrangement, sequence reads were collapsed and filtered. Productive Simpson clonality was computed per sample as the square root of Simpson's diversity index over productive rearrangements. TCRdb mirrors the immuneACCESS table, restricted to in-frame sequences. Some clones are absent from its copies; in checked studies, under half trace to an unresolved V gene, and the reason for the others is unknown. Clone size and the V and J calls come from that table; the DNA yielded D and trimming. Present in this sample are approximately 400,000 clones, around 90% of which were seen just once. The top ten constitute 1.2% of the sample.

Notes on this clone: The antigen it binds to is not known. Base qualities were left out, and no much larger clone turns up one base away.

Whole blood was collected in K2EDTA tubes by collaborating institutions according to the institutions' own protocols. For TCRbeta analysis, collaborators shipped samples in one of three forms: frozen whole blood, isolated PBMCs, or DNA extracted from either of those sample types. The clonotype originates from a man aged 35-49 years with acute or convalescent COVID-19. The specimen sequenced was peripheral blood.

Read as DNA, the sequence is TGTGCCAGCAGCCCGGACAGGGAGGGCTCCTACGAGCAGTACTTC. The translation is CASSPDREGSYEQYF. The chain is assembled from TRBV2 and TRBJ2-7; perhaps TRBD1 is the D gene, with 8 bases matching. V is clipped by 6 bases and J by 0 bases, and the sequence between their germline boundaries is 15 bases long. The germline V gene supplies CDR1 SNHLY and CDR2 FYNNEI. Including cysteine and phenylalanine, the CDR3 has 15 amino acids. Solely the CDR3 DNA is kept, with 45 bases framed from the first base.